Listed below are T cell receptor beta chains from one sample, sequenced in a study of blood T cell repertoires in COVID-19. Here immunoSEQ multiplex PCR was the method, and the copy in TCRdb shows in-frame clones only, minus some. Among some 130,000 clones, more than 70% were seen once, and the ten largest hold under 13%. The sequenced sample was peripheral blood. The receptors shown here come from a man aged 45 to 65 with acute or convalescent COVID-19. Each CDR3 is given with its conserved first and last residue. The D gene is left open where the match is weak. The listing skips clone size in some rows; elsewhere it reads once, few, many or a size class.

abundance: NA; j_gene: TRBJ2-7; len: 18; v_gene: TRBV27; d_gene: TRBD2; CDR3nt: TGTGCCAGCAGCCCCCAGCGGGGGCGGTCCCCTCTCTCCTACGAGCAGTACTTC; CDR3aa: CASSPQRGRSPLSYEQYF
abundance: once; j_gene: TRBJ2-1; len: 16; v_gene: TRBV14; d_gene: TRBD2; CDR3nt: TGTGCCAGCAGCCAAAGCGGGAGGGCCACCTACAATGAGCAGTTCTTC; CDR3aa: CASSQSGRATYNEQFF
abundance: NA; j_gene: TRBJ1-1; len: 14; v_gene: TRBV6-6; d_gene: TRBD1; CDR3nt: TGTGCCAGCAGTAGGGGACAGCTGAACACTGAAGCTTTCTTT; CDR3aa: CASSRGQLNTEAFF
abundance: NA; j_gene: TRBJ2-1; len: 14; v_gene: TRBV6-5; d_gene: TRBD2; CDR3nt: TGTGCCAGCATACTAGCGGAATCCTACAATGAGCAGTTCTTC; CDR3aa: CASILAESYNEQFF
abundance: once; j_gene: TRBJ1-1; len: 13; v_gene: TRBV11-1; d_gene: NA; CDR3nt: TGTGCCAGCAGCTTAGAAGGGGAAACTGAAGCTTTCTTT; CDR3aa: CASSLEGETEAFF
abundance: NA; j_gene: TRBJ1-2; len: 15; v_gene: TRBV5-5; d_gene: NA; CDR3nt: TGTGCCAGCAGCTTGGCCGGGGATAGACCCTATGGCTACACCTTC; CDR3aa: CASSLAGDRPYGYTF
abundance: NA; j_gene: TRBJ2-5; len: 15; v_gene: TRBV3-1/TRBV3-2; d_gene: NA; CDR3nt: TGTGCCAGCAGCCATCCCGACGGGGGTCGAGAGACCCAGTACTTC; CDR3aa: CASSHPDGGRETQYF
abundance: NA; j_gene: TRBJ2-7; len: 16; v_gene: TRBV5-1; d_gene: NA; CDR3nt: TGCGCCAGCAGCTTGGGTAGGGGTACAGATGTTTCCGAGCAGTACTTC; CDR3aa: CASSLGRGTDVSEQYF
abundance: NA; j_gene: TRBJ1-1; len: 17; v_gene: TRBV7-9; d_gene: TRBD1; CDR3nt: TGTGCCAGCACGCCGGGTGTTACAGGGGAGTCGGACACTGAAGCTTTCTTT; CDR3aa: CASTPGVTGESDTEAFF
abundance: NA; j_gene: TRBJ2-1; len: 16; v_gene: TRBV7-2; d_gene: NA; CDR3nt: TGTGCCAGCAGTTGGCTGGCGGCCAGCTCCTACAATGAGCAGTTCTTC; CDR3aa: CASSWLAASSYNEQFF
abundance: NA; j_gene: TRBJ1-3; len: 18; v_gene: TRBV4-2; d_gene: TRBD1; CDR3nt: TGTGCCAGCAGCCAAGATTGGACAGGCGAACGATCTGGAAACACCATATATTTT; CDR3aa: CASSQDWTGERSGNTIYF
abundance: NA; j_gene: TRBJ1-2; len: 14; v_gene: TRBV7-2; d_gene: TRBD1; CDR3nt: TGTGCCAGCAGCTTCGGAGAGGGGGCGTATGGCTACACCTTC; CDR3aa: CASSFGEGAYGYTF
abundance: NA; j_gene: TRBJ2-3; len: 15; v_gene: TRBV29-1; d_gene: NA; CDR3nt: TGCAGCGTGTGGGGGACTGGCCCTAGCACAGATACGCAGTATTTT; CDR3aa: CSVWGTGPSTDTQYF
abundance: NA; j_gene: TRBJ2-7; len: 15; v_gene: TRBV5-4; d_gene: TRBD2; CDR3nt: TGTGCCAGCAGCTCTCCGGGACTAGCTGGGATCGAGCAGTACTTC; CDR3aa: CASSSPGLAGIEQYF
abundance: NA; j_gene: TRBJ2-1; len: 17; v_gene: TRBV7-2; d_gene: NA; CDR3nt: TGTGCCAGCAGCTTTAACCCCCGTAGGCGGGGATACAATGAGCAGTTCTTC; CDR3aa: CASSFNPRRRGYNEQFF
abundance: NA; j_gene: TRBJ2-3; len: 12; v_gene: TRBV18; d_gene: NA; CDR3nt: TGTGCCAGCTCGGGCATCTCGCATACGCAGTATTTT; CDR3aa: CASSGISHTQYF
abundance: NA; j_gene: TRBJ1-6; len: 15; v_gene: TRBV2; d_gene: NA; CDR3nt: TGTGCCAGCATGGAGGACGAATTCCATAATTCACCCCTCCACTTT; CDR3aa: CASMEDEFHNSPLHF
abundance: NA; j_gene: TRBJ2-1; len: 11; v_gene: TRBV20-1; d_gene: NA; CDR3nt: TGCAGTGCTAGCGTGGCCAATGAGCAGTTCTTC; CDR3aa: CSASVANEQFF
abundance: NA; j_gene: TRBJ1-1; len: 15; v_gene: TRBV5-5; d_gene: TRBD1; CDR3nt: TGTGCCAGCAGCTTGTCGAGGGGGCTCGGCACTGAAGCTTTCTTT; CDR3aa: CASSLSRGLGTEAFF
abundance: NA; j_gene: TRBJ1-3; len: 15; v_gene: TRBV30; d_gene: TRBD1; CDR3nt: TGTGCCTGGGACACAGGGGGATACTCTGGAAACACCATATATTTT; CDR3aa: CAWDTGGYSGNTIYF
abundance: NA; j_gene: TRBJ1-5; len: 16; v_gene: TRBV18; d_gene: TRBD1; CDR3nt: TGTGCCAGCTCACCAAACGCAGGGGGTAGCAATCAGCCCCAGCATTTT; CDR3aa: CASSPNAGGSNQPQHF
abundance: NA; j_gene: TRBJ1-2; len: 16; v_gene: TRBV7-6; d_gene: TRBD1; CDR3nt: TGTGCCAGCAGCTTTTTGGGAGGGCAGGGGGCGGCTGGCTACACCTTC; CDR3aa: CASSFLGGQGAAGYTF
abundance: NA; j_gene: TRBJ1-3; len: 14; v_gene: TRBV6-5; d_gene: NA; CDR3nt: TGTGCCACCTCCAGGACATTGGCTGGAAACACCATATATTTT; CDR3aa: CATSRTLAGNTIYF
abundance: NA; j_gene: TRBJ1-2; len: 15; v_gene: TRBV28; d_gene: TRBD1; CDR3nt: TGTGCCAGCAGTCCCGGGACAGCCTCCTGGGGTGGCTACACCTTC; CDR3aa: CASSPGTASWGGYTF
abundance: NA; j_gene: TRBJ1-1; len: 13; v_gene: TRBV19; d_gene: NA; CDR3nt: TGTGCCAGTAGTATACAGGGGAACACTGAAGCTTTCTTT; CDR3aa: CASSIQGNTEAFF